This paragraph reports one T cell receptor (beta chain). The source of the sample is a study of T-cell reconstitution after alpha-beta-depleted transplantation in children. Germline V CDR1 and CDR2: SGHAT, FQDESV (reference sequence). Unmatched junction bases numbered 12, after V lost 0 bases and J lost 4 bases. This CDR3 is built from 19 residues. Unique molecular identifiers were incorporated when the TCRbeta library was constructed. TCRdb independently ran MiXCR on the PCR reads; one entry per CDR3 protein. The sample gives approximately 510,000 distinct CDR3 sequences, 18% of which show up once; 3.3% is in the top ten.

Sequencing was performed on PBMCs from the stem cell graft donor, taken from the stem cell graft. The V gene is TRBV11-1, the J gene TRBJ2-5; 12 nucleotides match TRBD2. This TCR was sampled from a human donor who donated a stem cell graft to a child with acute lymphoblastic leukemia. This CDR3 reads CASSLAGSSGRARRETQYF. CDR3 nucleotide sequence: TGTGCCAGCAGCTTAGCGGGGTCTAGCGGGAGGGCCAGAAGAGAGACCCAGTACTTC. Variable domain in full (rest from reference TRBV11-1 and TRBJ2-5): EAEVAQSPRYKITEKSQAVAFWCDPISGHATLYWYRQILGQGPELLVQFQDESVVDDSQLPKDRFSAERLKGVDSTLKIQPAELGDSAMYLCASSLAGSSGRARRETQYFGPGTRLLVL.